This TCR beta chain was sequenced during a study of cytotoxic CD8 clonotypes in ibrutinib-treated CLL. Study at large: Investigators reported roughly 24 partial and 2 complete responses; after median roughly 70 months, approximately 15 patients remained remitted and 12 progressed.

The CDR3 has 15 residues. The junction had 0 bases not matched to a gene; V was cut back by 5 bases and J by 1 base. Germline CDR1 is SNHLY and CDR2 is FYNNEI. Produced via immunoSEQ multiplex PCR; TCRdb's table is partial and in-frame only. The sample shows about 160,000 clones, over 65% of them seen only once. This receptor was obtained from a human donor with chronic lymphocytic leukemia. V usage is TRBV2 and J usage is TRBJ2-2; 11 bases fit TRBD2. The sequenced sample was PBMCs, obtained after 12 months of ibrutinib treatment. CDR3 DNA sequence: TGTGCCAGCAGTCTAGCGGGGGGGAACACCGGGGAGCTGTTTTTT. Encoded protein: CASSLAGGNTGELFF.